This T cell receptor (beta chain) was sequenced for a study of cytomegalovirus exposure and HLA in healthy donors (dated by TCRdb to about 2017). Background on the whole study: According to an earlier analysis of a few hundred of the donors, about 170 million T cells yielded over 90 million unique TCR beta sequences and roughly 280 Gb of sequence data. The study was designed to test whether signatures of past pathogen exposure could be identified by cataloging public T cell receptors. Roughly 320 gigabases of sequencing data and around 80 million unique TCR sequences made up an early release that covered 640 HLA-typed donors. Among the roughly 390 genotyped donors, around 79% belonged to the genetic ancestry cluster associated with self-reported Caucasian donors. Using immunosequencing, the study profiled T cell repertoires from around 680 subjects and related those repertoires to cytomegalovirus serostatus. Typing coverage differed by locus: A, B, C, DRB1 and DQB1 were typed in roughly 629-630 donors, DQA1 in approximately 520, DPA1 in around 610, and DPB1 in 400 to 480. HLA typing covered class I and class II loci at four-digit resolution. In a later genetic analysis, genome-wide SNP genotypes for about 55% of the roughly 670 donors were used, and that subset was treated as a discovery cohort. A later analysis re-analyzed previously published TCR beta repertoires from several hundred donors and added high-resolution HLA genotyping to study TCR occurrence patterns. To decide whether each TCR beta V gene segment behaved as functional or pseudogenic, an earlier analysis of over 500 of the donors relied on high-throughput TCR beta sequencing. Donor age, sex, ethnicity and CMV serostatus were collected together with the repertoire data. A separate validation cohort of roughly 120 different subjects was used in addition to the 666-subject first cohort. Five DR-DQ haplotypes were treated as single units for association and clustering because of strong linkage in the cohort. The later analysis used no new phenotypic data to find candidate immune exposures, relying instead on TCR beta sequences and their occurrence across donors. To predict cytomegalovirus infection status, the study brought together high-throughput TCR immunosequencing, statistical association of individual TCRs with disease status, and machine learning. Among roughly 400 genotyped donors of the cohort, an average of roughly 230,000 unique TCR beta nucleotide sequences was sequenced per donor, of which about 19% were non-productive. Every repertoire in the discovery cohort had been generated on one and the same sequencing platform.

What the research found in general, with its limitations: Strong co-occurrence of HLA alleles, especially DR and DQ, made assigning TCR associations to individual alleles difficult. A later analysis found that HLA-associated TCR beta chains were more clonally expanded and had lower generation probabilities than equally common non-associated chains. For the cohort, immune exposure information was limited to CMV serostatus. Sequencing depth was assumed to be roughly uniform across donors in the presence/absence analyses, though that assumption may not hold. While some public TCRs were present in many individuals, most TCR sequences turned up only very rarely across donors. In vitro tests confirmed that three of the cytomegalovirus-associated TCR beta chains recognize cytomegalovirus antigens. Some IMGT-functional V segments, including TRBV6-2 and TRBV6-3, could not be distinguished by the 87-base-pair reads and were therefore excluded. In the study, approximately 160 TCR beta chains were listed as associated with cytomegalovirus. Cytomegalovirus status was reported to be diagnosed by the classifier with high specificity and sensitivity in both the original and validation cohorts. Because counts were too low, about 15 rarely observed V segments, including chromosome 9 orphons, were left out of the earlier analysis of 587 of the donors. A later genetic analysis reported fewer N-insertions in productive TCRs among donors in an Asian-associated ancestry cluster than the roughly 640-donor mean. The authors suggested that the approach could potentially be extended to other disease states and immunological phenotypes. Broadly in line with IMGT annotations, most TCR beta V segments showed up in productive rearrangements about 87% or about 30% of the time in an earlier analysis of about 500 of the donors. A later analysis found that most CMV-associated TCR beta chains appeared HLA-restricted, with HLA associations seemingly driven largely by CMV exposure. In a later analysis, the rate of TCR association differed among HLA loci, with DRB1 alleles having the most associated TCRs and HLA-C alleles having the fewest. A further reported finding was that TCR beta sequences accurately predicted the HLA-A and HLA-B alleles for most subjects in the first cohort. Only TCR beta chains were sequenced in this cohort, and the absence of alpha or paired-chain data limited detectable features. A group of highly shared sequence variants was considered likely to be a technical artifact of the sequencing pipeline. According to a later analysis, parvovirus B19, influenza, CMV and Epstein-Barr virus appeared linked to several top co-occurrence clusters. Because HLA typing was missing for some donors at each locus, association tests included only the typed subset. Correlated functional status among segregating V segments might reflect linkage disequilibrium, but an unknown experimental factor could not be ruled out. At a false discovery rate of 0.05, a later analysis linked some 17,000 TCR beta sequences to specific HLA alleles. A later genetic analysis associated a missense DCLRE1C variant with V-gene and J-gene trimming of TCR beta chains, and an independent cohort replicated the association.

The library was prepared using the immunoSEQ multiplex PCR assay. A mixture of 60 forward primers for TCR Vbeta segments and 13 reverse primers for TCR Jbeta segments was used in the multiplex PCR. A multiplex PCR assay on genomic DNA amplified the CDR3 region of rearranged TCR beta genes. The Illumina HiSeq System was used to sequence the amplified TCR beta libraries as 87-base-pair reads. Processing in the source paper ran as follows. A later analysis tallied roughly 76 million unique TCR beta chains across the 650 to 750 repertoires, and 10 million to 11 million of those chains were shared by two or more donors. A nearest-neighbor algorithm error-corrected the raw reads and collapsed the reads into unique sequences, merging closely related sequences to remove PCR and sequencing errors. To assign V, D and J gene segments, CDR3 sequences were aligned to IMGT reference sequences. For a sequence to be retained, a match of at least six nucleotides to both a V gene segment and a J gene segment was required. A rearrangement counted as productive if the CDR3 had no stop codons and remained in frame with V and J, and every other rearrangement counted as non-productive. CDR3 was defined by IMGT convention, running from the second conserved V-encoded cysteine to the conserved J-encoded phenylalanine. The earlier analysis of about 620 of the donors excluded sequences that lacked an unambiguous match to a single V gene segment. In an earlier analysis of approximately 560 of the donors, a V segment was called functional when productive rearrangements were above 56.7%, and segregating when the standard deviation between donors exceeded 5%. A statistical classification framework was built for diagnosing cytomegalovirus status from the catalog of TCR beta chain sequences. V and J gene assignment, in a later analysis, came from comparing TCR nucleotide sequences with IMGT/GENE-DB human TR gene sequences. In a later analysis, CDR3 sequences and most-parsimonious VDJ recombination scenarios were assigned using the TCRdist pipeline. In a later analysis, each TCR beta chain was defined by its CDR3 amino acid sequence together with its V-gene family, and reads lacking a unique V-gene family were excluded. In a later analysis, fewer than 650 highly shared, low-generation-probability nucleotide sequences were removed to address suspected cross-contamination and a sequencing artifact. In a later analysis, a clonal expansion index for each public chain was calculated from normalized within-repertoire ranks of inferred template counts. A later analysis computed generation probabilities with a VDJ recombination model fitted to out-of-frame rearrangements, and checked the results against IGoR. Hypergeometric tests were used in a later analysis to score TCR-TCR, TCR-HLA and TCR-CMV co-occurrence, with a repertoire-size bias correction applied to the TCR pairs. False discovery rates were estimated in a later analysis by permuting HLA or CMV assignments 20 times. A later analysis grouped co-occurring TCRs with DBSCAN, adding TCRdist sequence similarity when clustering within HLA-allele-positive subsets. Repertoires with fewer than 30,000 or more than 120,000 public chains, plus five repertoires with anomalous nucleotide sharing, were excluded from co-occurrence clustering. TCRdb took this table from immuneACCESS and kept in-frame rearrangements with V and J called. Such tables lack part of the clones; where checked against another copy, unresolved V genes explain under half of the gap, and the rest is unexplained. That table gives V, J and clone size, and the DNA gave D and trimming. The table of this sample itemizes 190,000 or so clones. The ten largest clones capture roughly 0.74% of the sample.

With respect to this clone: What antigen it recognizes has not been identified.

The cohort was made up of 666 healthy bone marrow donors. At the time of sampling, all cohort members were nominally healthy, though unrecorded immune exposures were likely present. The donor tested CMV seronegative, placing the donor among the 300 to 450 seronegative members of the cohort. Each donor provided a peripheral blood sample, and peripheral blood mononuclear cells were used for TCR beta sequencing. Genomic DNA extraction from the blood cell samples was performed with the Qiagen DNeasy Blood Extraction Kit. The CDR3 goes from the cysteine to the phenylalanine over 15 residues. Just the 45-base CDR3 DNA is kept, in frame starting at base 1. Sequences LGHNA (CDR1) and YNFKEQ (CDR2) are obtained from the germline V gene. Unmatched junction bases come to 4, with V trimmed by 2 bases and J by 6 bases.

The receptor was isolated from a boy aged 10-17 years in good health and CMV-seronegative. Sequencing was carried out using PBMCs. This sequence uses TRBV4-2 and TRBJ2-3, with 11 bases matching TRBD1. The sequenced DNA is TGTGCCAGCAGCCAATGGACAGGGGGCGCGGATACGCAGTATTTT. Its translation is CASSQWTGGADTQYF.